Below, one T cell receptor (beta chain) is given with its context. The sample holds other DNA sequences that translate to the same CDR3. TCRdb keeps only in-frame clones here, not all; method: immunoSEQ multiplex PCR. This table holds 150,000 to 200,000 clones, about 83% found once. This entry belongs to a study of blood T cell repertoires in COVID-19. CDR3 length: 13 amino acids. The germline V gene encodes CDR1 SGDLS and CDR2 YYNGEE. V shed 0 bases and J shed 7 bases, with 10 bases lying between them. Sequenced: peripheral blood. The TCR comes from a man aged 55 to 70 with acute or convalescent COVID-19. The V and J genes are TRBV9 and TRBJ1-2; possibly TRBD1 for D (5 bases). Written as DNA, the CDR3 is TGTGCCAGCAGCGTAGTGGGGGGAAGTGGCTACACCTTC. The encoded protein is CASSVVGGSGYTF.